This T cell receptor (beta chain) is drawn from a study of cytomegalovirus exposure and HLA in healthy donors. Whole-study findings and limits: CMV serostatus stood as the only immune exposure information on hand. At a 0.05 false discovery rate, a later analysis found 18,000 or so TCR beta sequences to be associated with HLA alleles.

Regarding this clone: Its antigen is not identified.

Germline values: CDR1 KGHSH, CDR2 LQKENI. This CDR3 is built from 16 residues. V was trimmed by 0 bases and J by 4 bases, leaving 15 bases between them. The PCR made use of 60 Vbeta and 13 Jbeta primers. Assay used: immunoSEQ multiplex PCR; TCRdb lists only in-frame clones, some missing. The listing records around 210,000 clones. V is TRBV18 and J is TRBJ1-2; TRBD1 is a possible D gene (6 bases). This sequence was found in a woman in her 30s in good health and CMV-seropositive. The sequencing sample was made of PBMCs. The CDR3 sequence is CASSPPMGAGAYGYTF. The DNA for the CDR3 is TGTGCCAGCTCACCACCGATGGGGGCAGGGGCCTATGGCTACACCTTC.